The entry below gives a single T cell receptor (beta chain) sequence along with its context. The CDR3 contains 15 residues. Trimming cost V 7 bases and J 6 bases, with 19 bases left between them. The germline CDR1 and CDR2 sequences are SGHTA and FQGNSA. This record comes from a study of blood T cell repertoires in COVID-19. Study overall: Some COVID-19 samples were acute and others convalescent; all came from the United States, Italy and Spain.

Libraries were prepared by immunoSEQ multiplex PCR; TCRdb keeps only in-frame clonotypes and omits some of them. This sample has more than 150,000 clones, with roughly nine tenths found just once. The source of this sequence is a woman in her 70s with acute or convalescent COVID-19. Sequenced sample: peripheral blood. The V gene is TRBV7-2, the J gene TRBJ2-1, with TRBD2 as a possible D gene (5 bases). The DNA of the CDR3 is TGTGCCAGCACCGAACGGGGTCGAATTGGCAATGAGCAGTTCTTC. Protein: CASTERGRIGNEQFF.